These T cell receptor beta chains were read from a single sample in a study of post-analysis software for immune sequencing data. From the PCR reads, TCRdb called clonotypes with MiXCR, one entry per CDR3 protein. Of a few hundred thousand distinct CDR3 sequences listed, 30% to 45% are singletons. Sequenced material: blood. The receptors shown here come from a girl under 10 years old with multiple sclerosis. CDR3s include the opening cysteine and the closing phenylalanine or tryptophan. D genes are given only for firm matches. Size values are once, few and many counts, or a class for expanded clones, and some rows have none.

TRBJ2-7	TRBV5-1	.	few	CASRPAGQRPYEQYF	TGCGCCAGCAGACCGGCCGGACAGCGACCCTACGAGCAGTACTTC
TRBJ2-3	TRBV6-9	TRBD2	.	CASSRPSGRATDTQYF	TGTGCCAGCAGTCGACCTAGCGGGAGAGCGACAGATACGCAGTATTTT
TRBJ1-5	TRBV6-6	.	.	CASSSSLNQPQHF	TGTGCCAGCAGTTCCTCCCTTAATCAGCCCCAGCATTTT
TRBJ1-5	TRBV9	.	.	CASSKRDANQPQHF	TGTGCCAGCAGCAAGCGGGACGCCAATCAGCCCCAGCATTTT
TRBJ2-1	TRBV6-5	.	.	CASSYSTGHHKFF	TGTGCCAGCAGTTACTCGACAGGCCATCACAAGTTCTTC
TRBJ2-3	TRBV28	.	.	CAAGTGPSTDTQYF	TGTGCCGCCGGGACTGGCCCTAGCACAGATACGCAGTATTTT
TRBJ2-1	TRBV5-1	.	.	CASSYTGYNEQFF	TGCGCCAGCAGCTATACGGGTTACAATGAGCAGTTCTTC
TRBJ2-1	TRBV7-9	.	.	CASRGVGGRKGYNEQFF	TGTGCCAGCAGGGGGGTGGGGGGGCGGAAAGGCTACAATGAGCAGTTCTTC
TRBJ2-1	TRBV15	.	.	CATSRLRKSLNEQFF	TGTGCCACCAGCAGGTTAAGGAAGAGTCTCAATGAGCAGTTCTTC
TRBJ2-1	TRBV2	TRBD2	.	CASMGLAGRNEQFF	TGTGCCAGCATGGGTCTAGCGGGTAGGAATGAGCAGTTCTTC
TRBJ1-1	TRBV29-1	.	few	CSSVLGEVTTEAFF	TGCAGCTCTGTGTTAGGGGAGGTAACCACTGAAGCTTTCTTT
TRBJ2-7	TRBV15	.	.	CATSRRPVDNYEQYF	TGTGCCACCAGCAGACGGCCAGTAGATAACTACGAGCAGTACTTC
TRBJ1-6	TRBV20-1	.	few	CSARSWGIFNSPLHF	TGCAGTGCTAGATCGTGGGGGATCTTCAATTCACCCCTCCACTTT
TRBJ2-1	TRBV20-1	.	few	CSARDPSGASYNEQFF	TGCAGTGCTAGAGACCCATCAGGGGCCTCCTACAATGAGCAGTTCTTC
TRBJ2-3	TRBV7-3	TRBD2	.	CASSFSGGHTDTQYF	TGTGCCAGCAGCTTTAGCGGGGGGCACACAGATACGCAGTATTTT
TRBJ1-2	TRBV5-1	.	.	CVSSLAIGNHYGYTF	TGCGTCAGCAGCTTGGCCATAGGGAACCACTATGGCTACACCTTC
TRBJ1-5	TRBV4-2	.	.	CASSQLTGGSNQPQHF	TGTGCCAGCAGCCAGTTGACAGGAGGTAGCAATCAGCCCCAGCATTTT
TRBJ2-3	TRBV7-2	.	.	CASSLRAALTDTQYF	TGTGCCAGCAGCCTCCGGGCGGCTCTCACAGATACGCAGTATTTT
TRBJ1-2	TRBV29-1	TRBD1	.	CSVGDRVAGSYGYTF	TGCAGCGTTGGGGACAGGGTAGCCGGTAGCTATGGCTACACCTTC
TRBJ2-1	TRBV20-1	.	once	CSAGQSRAIRQFF	TGCAGTGCTGGACAAAGTCGGGCAATTCGGCAGTTCTTC
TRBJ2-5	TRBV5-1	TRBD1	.	CASSLTGGQVRETQYF	TGCGCCAGCAGCTTGACAGGGGGCCAAGTTAGGGAGACCCAGTACTTC
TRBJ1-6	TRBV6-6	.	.	CASNFPEPNSPLHF	TGTGCCAGCAACTTCCCAGAGCCTAATTCACCCCTCCACTTT
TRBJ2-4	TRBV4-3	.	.	CASSQTSGGGNIQYF	TGCGCCAGCAGCCAGACTAGTGGAGGGGGGAACATTCAGTACTTC
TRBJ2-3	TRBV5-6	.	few	CASSLFIDTQYF	TGTGCCAGCAGCTTGTTTATAGATACGCAGTATTTT
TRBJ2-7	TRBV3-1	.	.	CASSQLRLALVPYEQYF	TGTGCCAGCAGCCAACTGCGCCTCGCGTTAGTCCCCTACGAGCAGTACTTC
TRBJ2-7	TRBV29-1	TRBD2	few	CSFRRGDEQYF	TGCAGCTTCCGCCGGGGGGACGAGCAGTACTTC
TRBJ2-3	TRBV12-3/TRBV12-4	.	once	CASSWLEDTQYF	TGTGCCAGCAGTTGGCTAGAGGATACGCAGTATTTT
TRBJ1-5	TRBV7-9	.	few	CASSAGTGVHSNQPQHF	TGTGCCAGCAGCGCCGGAACAGGAGTACATAGCAATCAGCCCCAGCATTTT
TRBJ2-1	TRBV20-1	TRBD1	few	CSARVGTGGHNEQFF	TGCAGTGCTAGAGTCGGGACAGGGGGACACAATGAGCAGTTCTTC
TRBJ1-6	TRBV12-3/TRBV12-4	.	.	CASSSSFLLRWGNSPLHF	TGTGCCAGCAGTTCCAGCTTTTTACTTAGGTGGGGTAATTCACCCCTCCACTTT
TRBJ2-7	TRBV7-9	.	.	CASSLDPYTYEQYF	TGTGCCAGCAGCTTAGACCCGTATACCTACGAGCAGTACTTC
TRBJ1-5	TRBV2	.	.	CATADSSNQPQHF	TGTGCCACCGCGGACAGTAGCAATCAGCCCCAGCATTTT
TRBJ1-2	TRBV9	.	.	CASSGTANYGYTF	TGTGCCAGCAGCGGGACAGCTAACTATGGCTACACCTTC
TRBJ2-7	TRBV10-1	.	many	CASSDNSYEQYF	TGCGCCAGCAGTGACAACTCCTACGAGCAGTACTTC
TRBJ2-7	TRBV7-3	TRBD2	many	CASSLAGGEQYF	TGTGCCAGCAGCTTAGCGGGGGGCGAGCAGTACTTC
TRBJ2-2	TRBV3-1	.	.	CASSQEGHMNTGELFF	TGTGCCAGCAGCCAGGAAGGACACATGAACACCGGGGAGCTGTTTTTT
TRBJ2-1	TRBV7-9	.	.	CASSSSQNEQFF	TGTGCCAGCAGCTCCTCGCAGAATGAGCAGTTCTTC
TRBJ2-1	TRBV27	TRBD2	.	CASSSLGLAGVYNEQFF	TGTGCCAGCAGTTCCCTCGGACTAGCGGGGGTTTACAATGAGCAGTTCTTC
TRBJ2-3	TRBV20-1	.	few	CSADVSAPDTQYF	TGCAGTGCCGACGTGTCCGCACCAGATACGCAGTATTTT
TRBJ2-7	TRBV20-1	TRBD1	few	CSAADRALYREQYF	TGCAGTGCCGCCGACAGGGCGTTGTATCGCGAGCAGTACTTC
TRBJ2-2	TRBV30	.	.	CAWTEGYTGELFF	TGTGCCTGGACAGAAGGGTACACCGGGGAGCTGTTTTTT
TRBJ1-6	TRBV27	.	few	CASSLSPGPRYGNSPLHF	TGTGCCAGCAGTTTATCGCCGGGACCTCGTTATGGTAATTCACCCCTCCACTTT
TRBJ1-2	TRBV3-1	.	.	CASSPTHNRRYGYTF	TGTGCCAGCAGCCCAACGCACAACCGGAGGTATGGCTACACCTTC
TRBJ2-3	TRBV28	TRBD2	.	CASSFPPASGSRSTQYF	TGTGCCAGCAGTTTCCCCCCCGCTAGCGGGAGTCGGTCGACGCAGTATTTT
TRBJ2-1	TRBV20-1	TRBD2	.	CSALTSGGYNEQFF	TGCAGTGCCCTCACTAGCGGGGGATACAATGAGCAGTTCTTC
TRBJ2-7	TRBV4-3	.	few	CASSQEGAHTYEQYF	TGCGCCAGCAGCCAAGAGGGGGCACATACTTACGAGCAGTACTTC
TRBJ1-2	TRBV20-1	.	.	CSASGDTNYGYTF	TGCAGTGCTAGTGGGGACACCAACTATGGCTACACCTTC